One and the same sample provided the 16 T cell receptor beta chains below, sequenced in a study of CD8+ T cells in alopecia areata. Following RNA extraction, reverse transcription yielded cDNA that acted as the sequencing template. Sequenced by immunoSEQ multiplex PCR; TCRdb stores in-frame clones only, minus some. The sample lists roughly 140,000 clones, approximately 50% occurring once. This specimen consisted of CD4+ T cells sorted from blood, obtained at week 0. These receptors all come from a human donor with alopecia areata.

This clone came up a few times. This chain joins TRBV29-1 and TRBJ2-5, with 10 positions matching TRBD1. Trimming at V came to 6 bases and at J to 4 bases, leaving 5 bases not matched to a gene. This CDR3 region has 13 residues. Germline values: CDR1 SQVTM, CDR2 ANQGSEA. Here the CDR3 reads CSVADRGLETQYF. The DNA of the CDR3 is TGCAGCGTCGCAGACAGGGGGCTAGAGACCCAGTACTTC.

The chain combines TRBV30 with TRBJ1-4; possible D gene TRBD1, 6 bases. The length of the CDR3 is 16 residues. Germline CDR1 reads GTSNPN; CDR2 reads SVGIG (reference sequence). Trimming cost V 4 bases and J 7 bases, with 22 bases left between them. CDR3 loop: CAWKARLQGFREKLFF. CDR3 DNA: TGTGCCTGGAAAGCAAGACTACAGGGCTTTCGTGAAAAACTGTTTTTT.

This rearrangement joins TRBV6-1 to TRBJ2-1; D uncertain. Trimming took 5 bases from V and 6 from J, leaving 14 bases between them. This CDR3 is 14 amino acids long. The V gene's germline CDR1 is MNHNS and CDR2 SASEGT. The CDR3 region is CASSIPGQPNEQFF. The CDR3 DNA reads TGTGCCAGCAGTATTCCGGGCCAGCCCAATGAGCAGTTCTTC.

This clone has a handful of counts. The rearrangement links TRBV11-2 to TRBJ1-5; D unresolved. Per germline, CDR1 SGHAT and CDR2 FQNNGV. The length of the CDR3 is 13 residues. V lost 2 bases and J 4 bases, leaving 6 bases between the germline ends. The CDR3 coding sequence is TGTGCCAGCAGCTTATTCGTGAATCAGCCCCAGCATTTT. Protein: CASSLFVNQPQHF.

The V and J genes are TRBV14 and TRBJ2-6; 8 bases match TRBD1. The CDR3 is 19 residues long. Trimming cost V 3 bases and J 1 base; bases outside gene matches: 11. CDR1 and CDR2 (germline): SGHDN, FVKESK. CDR3 sequence: CASSHTAGGSLSGANVLTF. The CDR3 nucleotides read TGTGCCAGCAGCCATACCGCAGGGGGCTCATTGTCTGGGGCCAACGTCCTGACTTTC.

This clone came up a few times. This chain uses TRBV13 with TRBJ2-6; D remains ambiguous. This CDR3 has 15 amino acids. V was cut by 4 bases and J by 2 bases, with 9 bases left in between. Looked up from germline, CDR1 is PRHDT and CDR2 is FYEKMQ (reference sequence). This CDR3 is CASSSYSPGANVLTF. In nucleotides, the CDR3 is TGTGCCAGCAGCTCGTACAGTCCTGGGGCCAACGTCCTGACTTTC.

The chain uses TRBV7-9 and TRBJ2-7; TRBD2 aligns across 10 bases. The V gene end was trimmed by 5 bases and the J gene end by 2 bases; junction bases not matched to a gene: 9. CDR1 SEHNR and CDR2 FQNEAQ come from the germline V gene (reference sequence). The CDR3 has 16 residues. CDR3 coding DNA: TGTGCCAGCAGCCGGACTAGCGGAAGATCAACCTACGAGCAGTACTTC. Its translation is CASSRTSGRSTYEQYF.

The CDR3 coding sequence is TGTGCCAGTAGTATTTGGGACCCAGTGGCGGGCTACACCTTC. Its protein is CASSIWDPVAGYTF. The V gene is TRBV19, the J gene TRBJ1-2; possibly TRBD1 for D (5 bases). This CDR3 is 14 amino acids long. Germline CDR1 is LNHDA and CDR2 is SQIVND (reference sequence). V lost 3 bases to trimming and J lost 8 bases, with 16 bases between them.

This chain links TRBV6-1 with TRBJ1-1; D is undetermined. Trimming took off 10 bases at V and 1 base at J, with 13 bases between the two ends. The germline gives CDR1 MNHNS, CDR2 SASEGT. This CDR3 has 13 amino acids. The CDR3 DNA follows: TGTGCCACCGCCCCTGGGCCGAACACTGAAGCTTTCTTT. Protein: CATAPGPNTEAFF.

The rearrangement uses TRBV15 and TRBJ2-7; no clear D gene. V was clipped by 0 bases and J by 2 bases, with 5 bases between them. In germline, CDR1 is LNHNV, CDR2 YYDKDF (reference sequence). The CDR3 runs 13 residues. The CDR3 here is CATSRDLTYEQYF. The CDR3 coding sequence is TGTGCCACCAGCAGAGATCTAACCTACGAGCAGTACTTC.

The rearrangement links TRBV5-1 to TRBJ2-2; TRBD1 aligns across 11 bases. Germline loops: CDR1 SGHRS, CDR2 YFSETQ. The V and J ends lost 0 bases and 9 bases, in that order; junction bases with no gene match: 4. The CDR3 sequence is 15 residues long. The CDR3 loop is CASSLDGQGARELFF. The CDR3 bases are TGCGCCAGCAGCTTGGACGGACAGGGGGCGAGGGAGCTGTTTTTT.

This rearrangement joins TRBV29-1 to TRBJ2-1, with 7 bases fitting TRBD1. Germline lookup yields CDR1 SQVTM and CDR2 ANQGSEA. V dropped 3 bases and J dropped 5; count of bases not matched to a gene: 4. The CDR3 runs 13 residues. CDR3 in amino acids: CSVDNQGDNEQFF. The DNA for the CDR3 is TGCAGCGTTGATAATCAGGGGGACAATGAGCAGTTCTTC.

The genes are TRBV7-2 and TRBJ2-3, with no clear D. The V gene lost 2 bases and the J gene lost 2 bases, with 5 bases spanning the gap. Germline V lookup: CDR1 SGHTA, CDR2 FQGNSA. The CDR3 totals 13 residues. CDR3 amino acids: CASSLLVTDTQYF. For the CDR3, the DNA is TGTGCCAGCAGCTTACTGGTCACAGATACGCAGTATTTT.

The rearrangement links TRBV30 to TRBJ2-1; D gene unclear. This CDR3 is 12 amino acids long. V lost 0 bases to trimming and J lost 8 bases, with 8 bases between them. Germline V gene lookup returns CDR1 GTSNPN and CDR2 SVGIG (reference sequence). This chain's CDR3 is CAWSVGMYEQFF. CDR3 nucleotides: TGTGCCTGGAGTGTAGGAATGTATGAGCAGTTCTTC. Together with reference TRBV30 and TRBJ2-1, the CDR3 gives the full variable domain: SQTIHQWPATLVQPVGSPLSLECTVEGTSNPNLYWYRQAAGRGLQLLFYSVGIGQISSEVPQNLSASRPQDRQFILSSKKLLLSDSGFYLCAWSVGMYEQFFGPGTRLTVL.

V and J are TRBV11-2 and TRBJ2-5; TRBD2 agrees at 9 bases. Germline CDR1 reads SGHAT; CDR2 reads FQNNGV. This CDR3 region has 16 residues. Unmatched junction bases numbered 10, after V lost 4 bases and J lost 4 bases. This chain's CDR3 is CASSSVSGGEGETQYF. In DNA, the CDR3 is TGTGCCAGCAGCTCCGTTAGCGGGGGTGAGGGAGAGACCCAGTACTTC.

The CDR3 is CASSLVTSVSTDTQYF. In nucleotides, the CDR3 is TGTGCCAGCAGCTTAGTAACTAGCGTTAGCACAGATACGCAGTATTTT. This rearrangement joins TRBV7-8 to TRBJ2-3; 7 bases are shared with TRBD2. J lost 0 bases, V lost 1 base, and 4 bases had no gene match. The germline V gene has CDR1 SGHVS and CDR2 FQNEAQ. This CDR3 region has 16 residues.